A single sample is the source of the 23 T cell receptor beta chains below, sequenced in a study of cytomegalovirus exposure and HLA in healthy donors. The PCR was carried out with 60 Vbeta primers and 13 Jbeta primers. Here immunoSEQ multiplex PCR was the method, and the copy in TCRdb shows in-frame clones only, minus some. Among 84,000 or so clones listed, roughly 80% were seen once. Sample: PBMCs. These receptors were collected from a male donor in good health and CMV-seronegative.

The chain employs TRBV4-3 and TRBJ1-2; a weak D match, TRBD1 (5 bases). The CDR3 runs to 14 residues. V was pared by 0 bases and J by 7 bases, with 12 bases between. Germline V gene lookup returns CDR1 LGHNA and CDR2 YSLEER. The CDR3 region is CASSQEIRTLGYTF. CDR3 DNA sequence: TGCGCCAGCAGCCAAGAGATCAGGACACTTGGCTACACCTTC.

This clone was picked up a small number of times. One end of the junction fails to match germline, which may point to a read error. V is TRBV5-1 and J is TRBJ1-1; D possibly corresponds to TRBD1 (5 bases). The germline V gene encodes CDR1 SGHRS and CDR2 YFSETQ. The CDR3 sequence is 13 residues long. CDR3 amino acids: CASSLEYRSEAFF. CDR3 coding DNA: TGCGCCAGCAGCTTGGAATACAGGTCTGAGGCTTTCTTT.

This clone was seen more than once but under ten times. The chain couples TRBV9 to TRBJ2-1; 8 bases fit TRBD2. This CDR3 comprises 15 residues. Germline values: CDR1 SGDLS, CDR2 YYNGEE. After removal of 0 bases from V and 7 bases from J, the junction contained 6 bases not matched to a gene. The CDR3 bases are TGTGCCAGCAGCGTAGATTATAGCGGGGTTAATGAGCAGTTCTTC. It specifies CASSVDYSGVNEQFF. Based on the CDR3 plus reference TRBV9 and TRBJ2-1, the full variable domain is DSGVTQTPKHLITATGQRVTLRCSPRSGDLSVYWYQQSLDQGLQFLIQYYNGEERAKGNILERFSAQQFPDLHSELNLSSLELGDSALYFCASSVDYSGVNEQFFGPGTRLTVL.

V is TRBV9 and J is TRBJ2-3; no definite D call. V dropped 3 bases and J dropped 6 bases, with 14 bases sitting between them. This CDR3 is 14 amino acids long. CDR1 SGDLS and CDR2 YYNGEE come from the germline V gene. The CDR3 coding sequence is TGTGCCAGCAGCGCCCGTCCGGGTGGCGATACGCAGTATTTT. Protein: CASSARPGGDTQYF.

This clone appeared a single time. J is TRBJ1-6 and V is TRBV28; 9 positions match TRBD1. There are 16 residues in the CDR3. Unmatched junction bases numbered 17, after V lost 10 bases and J lost 10 bases. Germline V gene sequence: CDR1 MDHEN, CDR2 SYDVKM. CDR3 amino acids: CAITQGAQRSYSPLHF. The CDR3 nucleotides read TGTGCCATCACACAGGGGGCGCAGAGATCCTACTCACCCCTCCACTTT.

The rearrangement uses TRBV9 and TRBJ2-3, with D unresolved. Germline CDR1 is SGDLS and CDR2 is YYNGEE. The CDR3 totals 16 residues. The V end was cut by 3 bases, the J end by 3 bases, with 17 bases between. The CDR3 DNA reads TGTGCCAGCAGCGCCCGTCCGGGTCTCGAGACAGATACGCAGTATTTT. Its translation: CASSARPGLETDTQYF.

The gene calls are TRBV5-6 and TRBJ2-7; TRBD1 is a possible D gene (6 bases). This CDR3 contains 14 residues. V gave up 2 bases and J gave up 3 bases, with 12 bases separating them. Germline V gene sequence: CDR1 SGHDT, CDR2 YYEEEE. In DNA form, the CDR3 reads TGTGCCAGCAGCTTTGGACAGTCCAACTACGAGCAGTACTTC. It encodes CASSFGQSNYEQYF.

DNA for the CDR3: TGTGCCCTCACGACCCTAGGTCATCTCTCCTACGAGCAGTACTTC. Amino acid sequence: CALTTLGHLSYEQYF. The V gene is TRBV6-1, the J gene TRBJ2-7, with D uncertain. The V end lost 11 bases, the J end lost 0 bases, and 20 bases lay between the germline ends. This CDR3 comprises 15 residues. CDR1 and CDR2 from the germline V gene are MNHNS and SASEGT.

This clone has more than one count but fewer than ten. The J gene is TRBJ2-7, the V gene TRBV1; TRBD1, the table's D call, was not compared with the DNA. TRBV1 is tagged as a pseudogene. The CDR3 length is 20 residues. The CDR3 sequence is CTSSQGRGLNDRPTSYEQYF. The CDR3 nucleotides are TGCACCAGCAGCCAAGGAAGAGGGTTGAACGACAGGCCAACCTCCTACGAGCAGTACTTC.

The chain has TRBV27 and TRBJ2-1; 9 positions match TRBD1. The junction had 5 bases not matched to a gene; V was cut back by 6 bases and J by 2 bases. CDR1 is MNHEY and CDR2 is SMNVEV in the germline V gene (reference sequence). CDR3 length equals 15 residues. The CDR3 sequence is CASRGDRETYNEQFF. CDR3 sequence (DNA): TGTGCCAGCAGGGGGGACAGGGAGACCTACAATGAGCAGTTCTTC.

V gene TRBV5-1 combines with J gene TRBJ2-2; 7 bases match TRBD1. After removal of 4 bases from V and 4 bases from J, the junction contained 4 bases not matched to a gene. This CDR3 comprises 14 residues. Germline assignment: CDR1 SGHRS and CDR2 YFSETQ. CDR3 sequence: CASSTGQITGELFF. DNA of the CDR3: TGCGCCAGCAGCACGGGACAGATCACCGGGGAGCTGTTTTTT.

Worth noting for this clone: This specimen includes other DNA sequences encoding the same CDR3. V usage is TRBV4-3 and J usage is TRBJ1-2, with unresolved D. CDR3 length equals 13 residues. Germline V gene lookup returns CDR1 LGHNA and CDR2 YSLEER. The V gene lost 0 bases and the J gene lost 4 bases, with 6 bases spanning the gap. CDR3 loop: CASSQDFGYGYTF. CDR3 in DNA: TGCGCCAGCAGCCAAGACTTCGGCTATGGCTACACCTTC.

The chain couples TRBV28 to TRBJ1-3; no clear D gene. The V gene's germline CDR1 is MDHEN and CDR2 SYDVKM. Trimming stripped 5 bases from V and 0 bases from J, with 11 bases between. The CDR3 has 15 amino acids. The CDR3 region has the DNA TGTGCCAGCAGTCTACAGAAGGTCTCTGGAAACACCATATATTTT. It specifies CASSLQKVSGNTIYF.

The rearrangement uses TRBV29-1 and TRBJ1-2; D is perhaps TRBD1 (6 bases). Germline values: CDR1 SQVTM, CDR2 ANQGSEA. The V and J ends lost 6 bases and 4 bases respectively, with 21 bases between them. This CDR3 is 15 amino acids long. This CDR3 reads CSVARGNQGPYGYTF. As DNA, the CDR3 is TGCAGCGTCGCTCGAGGTAACCAGGGGCCCTATGGCTACACCTTC.

The chain uses TRBV5-8 and TRBJ1-2, with 9 positions matching TRBD1. Trimming removed 4 bases from V and 6 bases from J; junction bases left unmatched: 4. The CDR3 has 13 residues. Germline V CDR1 and CDR2: SGHTS, YDEGEE. The CDR3 protein is CASSPQGANGYTF. The CDR3 bases are TGTGCCAGCAGCCCACAGGGGGCAAATGGCTACACCTTC.

This chain joins TRBV20-1 and TRBJ1-1, with D hard to call. V was pared by 5 bases and J by 2 bases, with 6 bases between. The CDR3 runs 11 residues. Germline-derived CDR1 and CDR2 are DFQATT and SNEGSKA (reference sequence). The CDR3 sequence is CSALLNTEAFF. In nucleotides, the CDR3 is TGCAGTGCTCTTCTTAACACTGAAGCTTTCTTT.

This sequence joins TRBV2 and TRBJ2-2; TRBD2 might be the D (6 bases). The CDR3 loop spans 16 amino acids. Germline CDR1 SNHLY, CDR2 FYNNEI. V lost 6 bases to trimming and J lost 5 bases, with 19 bases between them. CDR3 in amino acids: CASRTSLGIRTGELFF. For the CDR3, the DNA is TGTGCCAGCAGAACTAGCCTGGGGATCCGGACCGGGGAGCTGTTTTTT. Using reference TRBV2 and TRBJ2-2 for the parts outside the CDR3, the full variable domain is EPEVTQTPSHQVTQMGQEVILRCVPISNHLYFYWYRQILGQKVEFLVSFYNNEISEKSEIFDDQFSVERPDGSNFTLKIRSTKLEDSAMYFCASRTSLGIRTGELFFGEGSRLTVL.

The V gene is TRBV10-3, the J gene TRBJ2-7; 7 nucleotides line up with TRBD2. With 4 bases clipped from V and 2 bases from J, the junction kept 5 bases outside the gene matches. This CDR3 region has 14 residues. Germline assignment: CDR1 ENHRY and CDR2 SYGVKD. CDR3 coding DNA: TGTGCCATCAGTGGCGGGGGACCGACCTACGAGCAGTACTTC. This sequence encodes CAISGGGPTYEQYF.

The rearrangement joins TRBV30 to TRBJ1-2, with 7 bases lining up with TRBD1. V was pared by 8 bases and J by 4 bases, with 4 bases of the junction left unmatched. CDR3 length equals 11 residues. Per the germline V gene, CDR1 is GTSNPN and CDR2 is SVGIG (reference sequence). The CDR3 sequence: CALGQAYGYTF. DNA for the CDR3: TGTGCCCTCGGACAGGCCTATGGCTACACCTTC.

This clone was picked up a small number of times. The chain is built from TRBV4-3 and TRBJ1-1; perhaps TRBD1 as D (5 bases). Germline V gene data show CDR1 as LGHNA and CDR2 as YSLEER. Trimming took off 0 bases at V and 4 bases at J, with 6 bases between the two ends. The CDR3 is made up of 13 amino acids. DNA of the CDR3: TGCGCCAGCAGCCAAGAGGGGCGCACTGAAGCTTTCTTT. This translates into CASSQEGRTEAFF.

V usage is TRBV9 and J usage is TRBJ1-6, with 8 bases aligning to TRBD1. The ends lost 3 bases at V and 6 bases at J; junction bases unmatched: 5. Germline CDR1 reads SGDLS; CDR2 reads YYNGEE. This CDR3 has 15 residues. The CDR3 loop is CASSAGTGGNSPLHF. The DNA of the CDR3 is TGTGCCAGCAGCGCGGGTACAGGGGGTAATTCACCCCTCCACTTT.

This clone appeared once. The CDR3 nucleotides are TGTGCCAGCAGCCTCTTACGGGGGGGGCCGCGAGAGCAGTTCTTC. Translation gives CASSLLRGGPREQFF. V gene TRBV7-9 combines with J gene TRBJ2-1, with 8 positions matching TRBD2. V dropped 5 bases and J dropped 10; count of bases not matched to a gene: 13. This CDR3 contains 15 residues. Per germline, CDR1 SEHNR and CDR2 FQNEAQ (reference sequence).

The genes are TRBV9 and TRBJ1-1; TRBD1 might be the D (6 bases). This CDR3 region has 15 residues. V was clipped by 5 bases and J by 7 bases, with 21 bases between them. Germline V lookup: CDR1 SGDLS, CDR2 YYNGEE. The CDR3 sequence is CASSLGGASDGEAFF. The CDR3 nucleotides are TGTGCCAGCAGTCTCGGGGGGGCCTCAGATGGTGAAGCTTTCTTT. The full variable domain, completed using reference TRBV9 and TRBJ1-1, is DSGVTQTPKHLITATGQRVTLRCSPRSGDLSVYWYQQSLDQGLQFLIQYYNGEERAKGNILERFSAQQFPDLHSELNLSSLELGDSALYFCASSLGGASDGEAFFGQGTRLTVV.